Presented here are 20 T cell receptor beta chains from one specimen sequenced in a study of technical replicates of blood from a few donors. Profiled with immunoSEQ multiplex PCR; TCRdb holds only in-frame clones, not every one. This table holds about 66,000 clones, around nine tenths found once. The sequenced sample consisted of T cells isolated from PBMCs. The receptors were sampled from a human donor in good health.

This rearrangement joins TRBV18 to TRBJ1-3; possible D gene TRBD1, 6 bases. This CDR3 spans 14 amino acids. V shed 1 base and J shed 2 bases, with 6 bases lying between them. Germline-derived CDR1 and CDR2 are KGHSH and LQKENI. In DNA form, the CDR3 reads TGTGCCAGCTCACCACAGGGGGCTGGAAACACCATATATTTT. This codes for CASSPQGAGNTIYF.

V usage is TRBV6-5 and J usage is TRBJ2-7; weak D call: TRBD1 (5 bases). V lost 0 bases to trimming and J lost 7 bases, with 16 bases between them. CDR1 and CDR2 (germline): MNHEY, SVGAGI. CDR3 length: 15 residues. The CDR3 nucleotides read TGTGCCAGCAGTTACTCGATGTATGGGGCGCCGGAGCAGTACTTC. It is translated as CASSYSMYGAPEQYF.

The rearrangement uses TRBV25-1 and TRBJ2-1, with D possibly TRBD1 on 5 matching bases. V lost 7 bases and J lost 6, with 13 bases in between. This CDR3 is built from 13 residues. Germline lookup yields CDR1 MGHDK and CDR2 SYGVNS. The CDR3 DNA follows: TGTGCCAGCACAAGGGGATTGGGCAATGAGCAGTTCTTC. Translated: CASTRGLGNEQFF.

J is TRBJ2-7 and V is TRBV28, with 9 bases that match TRBD2. CDR1 is MDHEN and CDR2 is SYDVKM in the germline V gene. The trim removed 2 bases at V and 2 bases at J, leaving 4 bases unmatched. The CDR3 runs 15 residues. CDR3 protein: CASSLEREATYEQYF. As DNA, the CDR3 is TGTGCCAGCAGTTTAGAGCGGGAGGCGACCTACGAGCAGTACTTC.

For the CDR3, the DNA is TGTGCCAGCAGCAGAGGACAGGGGAGCAATGAGCAGTTCTTC. It yields the protein CASSRGQGSNEQFF. This chain links TRBV7-2 with TRBJ2-1; 9 bases fit TRBD1. V was pared by 5 bases and J by 6 bases, with 5 bases of the junction left unmatched. The CDR3 is made up of 14 amino acids. Germline values: CDR1 SGHTA, CDR2 FQGNSA.

This clone occurred once. This chain uses TRBV7-8 with TRBJ2-1; TRBD1 aligns across 7 bases. The CDR3 is 16 amino acids. V dropped 6 bases and J dropped 6; count of bases not matched to a gene: 14. Germline V gene sequence: CDR1 SGHVS, CDR2 FQNEAQ. The chain's CDR3 is CASSRRGQDRPNEQFF. CDR3 bases: TGTGCCAGCAGTCGACGTGGACAGGATCGGCCCAATGAGCAGTTCTTC.

The rearrangement links TRBV28 to TRBJ2-2; 8 bases align to TRBD1. V shed 4 bases and J 7 bases; nucleotides not matched to a gene: 17. CDR1 is MDHEN, CDR2 SYDVKM, per germline. This CDR3 has 18 amino acids. CDR3 nucleotides: TGTGCCAGCAGTTCCCCATCGTTGAGGACAGGGTTCTTCGGGGAGCTGTTTTTT. Protein: CASSSPSLRTGFFGELFF.

The chain uses TRBV27 and TRBJ1-1; D is possibly TRBD1 (5 bases). Trimming cost V 0 bases and J 7 bases, with 9 bases left between them. The CDR3 totals 13 residues. Per germline, CDR1 MNHEY and CDR2 SMNVEV (reference sequence). The CDR3 DNA is TGTGCCAGCAGTTTATCACGCGGGGGTGAAGCTTTCTTT. Its translation: CASSLSRGGEAFF.

The genes are TRBV7-3 and TRBJ2-7; TRBD2 aligns across 10 bases. This CDR3 is built from 16 residues. V shed 5 bases, J shed 6 bases, and the junction held 13 bases outside the gene matches. The germline gives CDR1 SGHTA, CDR2 FQGTGA. CDR3 sequence (DNA): TGTGCCAGCAGCGCAAAGGTTGCTAGCGGGAGCCGCGAGCAGTACTTC. Protein product: CASSAKVASGSREQYF. The variable domain in full, with the rest retrieved from reference TRBV7-3 and TRBJ2-7, is GAGVSQTPSNKVTEKGKYVELRCDPISGHTALYWYRQSLGQGPEFLIYFQGTGAADDSGLPNDRFFAVRPEGSVSTLKIQRTERGDSAVYLCASSAKVASGSREQYFGPGTRLTVT.

V gene TRBV19 combines with J gene TRBJ2-2, with 10 bases lining up with TRBD1. With V trimmed by 8 bases and J by 5 bases, 5 bases remained unmatched. The germline gives CDR1 LNHDA, CDR2 SQIVND (reference sequence). The CDR3 consists of 14 residues. DNA for the CDR3: TGTGCCAGTGCGGGACAGGGGTATACCGGGGAGCTGTTTTTT. Protein: CASAGQGYTGELFF. Supplemented by reference TRBV19 and TRBJ2-2, the full variable domain reads DGGITQSPKYLFRKEGQNVTLSCEQNLNHDAMYWYRQDPGQGLRLIYYSQIVNDFQKGDIAEGYSVSREKKESFPLTVTSAQKNPTAFYLCASAGQGYTGELFFGEGSRLTVL.

The chain uses TRBV28 and TRBJ1-3, with a possible D match to TRBD1 (5 bases). CDR3 size: 14 residues. Trimming removed 5 bases from V and 4 bases from J, with 12 bases in between. Germline-derived CDR1 and CDR2 are MDHEN and SYDVKM. CDR3 nucleotides: TGTGCCAGCAGTCACCAGGGTAGGGGAAACACCATATATTTT. As protein: CASSHQGRGNTIYF.

The rearrangement joins TRBV7-8 to TRBJ2-1; TRBD2 aligns across 7 bases. The V segment lost 1 base and the J segment 5 bases; nucleotides outside the gene matches: 11. From germline, CDR1 is SGHVS and CDR2 FQNEAQ. The CDR3 runs to 17 residues. The CDR3 bases are TGTGCCAGCAGCTTAGGCCCCCCGGGACTAAGGGACAATGAGCAGTTCTTC. Its protein product is CASSLGPPGLRDNEQFF.

A note on this clone: The germline gene is not matched at one end of the junction; a read error may be the cause. This chain links TRBV7-9 with TRBJ2-1; a possible D gene is TRBD2 (5 bases). The CDR3 is made up of 13 amino acids. CDR1 SEHNR and CDR2 FQNEAQ come from the germline V gene (reference sequence). As DNA, the CDR3 is TGTGCCACCTATCGTACTAGAATTATCTTCCCTATCTTC. Translated, it gives CATYRTRIIFPIF.

This clone was seen a handful of times. The CDR3 protein is CASSRRQGVNTEAFF. In DNA form, the CDR3 reads TGTGCCAGCAGCCGTAGACAGGGGGTAAACACTGAAGCTTTCTTT. The V and J genes are TRBV11-3 and TRBJ1-1; 9 bases line up with TRBD1. Germline V gene sequence: CDR1 SGHNT, CDR2 YENEEA. V shed 5 bases, J shed 2 bases, and the junction held 6 bases outside the gene matches. The CDR3 extends over 15 amino acids. Variable domain in full (rest from reference TRBV11-3 and TRBJ1-1): EAGVVQSPRYKIIEKKQPVAFWCNPISGHNTLYWYLQNLGQGPELLIRYENEEAVDDSQLPKDRFSAERLKGVDSTLKIQPAELGDSAVYLCASSRRQGVNTEAFFGQGTRLTVV.

V is TRBV30 and J is TRBJ1-1, with unresolved D. CDR1 is GTSNPN, CDR2 SVGIG, per germline (reference sequence). Trimming took 3 bases from V and 1 from J, leaving 3 bases between them. CDR3 length: 11 amino acids. Written as DNA, the CDR3 is TGTGCCTGGAGCTGGAACACTGAAGCTTTCTTT. This sequence encodes CAWSWNTEAFF.

This chain uses TRBV11-3 with TRBJ2-1; TRBD2 is a possible D gene (5 bases). CDR1 is SGHNT, CDR2 YENEEA, per germline. There are 14 residues in the CDR3. V was trimmed by 4 bases and J by 4 bases, leaving 11 bases between them. CDR3 sequence reads: CASSSRTEYNEQFF. In DNA form, the CDR3 reads TGTGCCAGCAGCTCTCGGACTGAGTACAATGAGCAGTTCTTC.

The chain joins TRBV10-2 to TRBJ2-3; 7 nucleotides agree with TRBD2. This CDR3 is built from 13 residues. Germline V CDR1 and CDR2: WSHSY, SAAADI. Losses at the gene ends were 8 bases for V and 3 bases for J; bases not matched to a gene: 5. CDR3 sequence (DNA): TGCGCCAGCTTAACGGGAGGTACAGATACGCAGTATTTT. Its protein is CASLTGGTDTQYF.

The J gene is TRBJ2-1, the V gene TRBV5-4; 8 positions match TRBD2. This CDR3 comprises 13 residues. The germline V gene has CDR1 SGHNT and CDR2 YYREEE (reference sequence). The ends lost 0 bases at V and 9 bases at J; junction bases unmatched: 2. CDR3: CASSLDAGGEQFF. The CDR3 bases are TGTGCCAGCAGCTTGGATGCGGGAGGTGAGCAGTTCTTC.

The CDR3 protein is CASSPLGETQYF. For the CDR3, the DNA is TGTGCCAGCTCGCCACTAGGGGAGACCCAGTACTTC. This chain uses TRBV6-6 with TRBJ2-5; D is possibly TRBD2 (5 bases). This CDR3 spans 12 amino acids. Germline CDR1 and CDR2: MNHNY and SVGAGI (reference sequence). V was shortened by 8 bases and J by 5 bases, with 12 bases between the two germline ends.

The chain employs TRBV4-2 and TRBJ1-1; D not resolved. Germline V CDR1 and CDR2: LGHNA, YNFKEQ. V was clipped by 0 bases and J by 6 bases, with 8 bases between them. The CDR3 is 13 residues long. CDR3 amino acids: CASSQDEAPEAFF. The CDR3 nucleotides read TGTGCCAGCAGCCAAGACGAGGCTCCTGAAGCTTTCTTT.